This T cell receptor (beta chain) was sequenced for a study of beta chain features in type 1 diabetes. The authors reverse transcribed all of the isolated RNA, so sequencing captured expressed TCRB transcripts. The protocol was immunoSEQ multiplex PCR, while the TCRdb copy is restricted to in-frame clones and leaves out a portion. This table has 350,000 or so clones, around a fifth appearing once. The trim removed 11 bases at V and 1 base at J, leaving 9 bases unmatched. The CDR3 length is 17 residues. The V gene's germline CDR1 is LNHNV and CDR2 YYDKDF (reference sequence). Source material: naive CD4+ T cells from blood. This sequence joins TRBV15 and TRBJ2-6; 12 bases fit TRBD1. The TCR was taken from a woman between 18 and 30 years old in good health. The CDR3 sequence is CAPVAGQGASGANVLTF. CDR3 bases: TGTGCCCCTGTGGCGGGACAGGGGGCGTCTGGGGCCAACGTCCTGACTTTC.